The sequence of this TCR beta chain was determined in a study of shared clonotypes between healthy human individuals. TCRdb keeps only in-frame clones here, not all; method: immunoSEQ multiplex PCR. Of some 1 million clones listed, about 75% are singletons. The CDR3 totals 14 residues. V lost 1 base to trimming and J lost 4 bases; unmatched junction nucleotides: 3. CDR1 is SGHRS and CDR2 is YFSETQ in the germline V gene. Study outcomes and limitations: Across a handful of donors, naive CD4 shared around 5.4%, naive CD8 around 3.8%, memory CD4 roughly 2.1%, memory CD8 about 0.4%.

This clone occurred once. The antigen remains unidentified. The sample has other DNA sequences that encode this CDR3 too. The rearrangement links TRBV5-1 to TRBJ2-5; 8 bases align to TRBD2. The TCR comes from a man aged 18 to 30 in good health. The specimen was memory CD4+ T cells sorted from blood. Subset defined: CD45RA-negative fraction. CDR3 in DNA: TGCGCCAGCAGCTTGCGGGGGGGCCGAGAGACCCAGTACTTC. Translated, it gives CASSLRGGRETQYF.